This TCR beta chain derives from a study of blood T cell repertoires in COVID-19. This clone showed up just once. Libraries were prepared by immunoSEQ multiplex PCR; TCRdb keeps only in-frame clonotypes and omits some of them. Here the sample spans over 350,000 clones, just over 85% being singletons. This receptor was obtained from a woman aged 25 to 39 with active or convalescent COVID-19. Sequences were obtained from peripheral blood.

CDR3 coding DNA: TGTGCCAGCAGCCGACAGGGTTCTGAAGCTTTCTTT. The encoded protein is CASSRQGSEAFF. V is TRBV3-1 (or the pseudogene TRBV3-2) and J is TRBJ1-1; 7 bases are a match to TRBD1. Germline CDR1 LGHDT, CDR2 YNNKEL (reference sequence). The CDR3 has 12 amino acids. The V segment lost 4 bases and the J segment 6 bases; nucleotides outside the gene matches: 2.